Below, 5 T cell receptor beta chains from the same sample are listed, as sequenced in a study of blood T cells in healthy people across ages. For the second PCR, which ran for about 7 to 11 cycles, a sample-barcoded 5' primer and a J-beta primer mix were used. TCRdb reprocessed the 5' RACE reads with MiXCR, giving one entry per CDR3 protein. Here the sample spans hundreds of thousands of distinct CDR3 sequences, roughly 64% being singletons. The sequenced material came from blood. The receptors derive from a man younger than 40 in good health.

This clonotype was detected a few times. The chain combines TRBV28 with TRBJ2-6; 12 nucleotides align to TRBD1. The CDR3 loop spans 18 amino acids. CDR1 MDHEN and CDR2 SYDVKM come from the germline V gene. V lost 5 bases and J lost 1; bases outside the gene matches: 6. CDR3 region: CASSGGTGGLSGANVLTF. The CDR3 DNA follows: TGTGCCAGCAGTGGAGGGACAGGGGGCCTTTCTGGGGCCAACGTCCTGACTTTC.

V usage is TRBV18 and J usage is TRBJ2-6, with D unresolved. This CDR3 is 18 amino acids long. V lost 2 bases, J lost 0 bases, and 14 bases lay in between. In germline, CDR1 is KGHSH, CDR2 LQKENI. The CDR3 DNA is TGTGCCAGCTCACCAGGAGTACAGCGAACCTCTGGGGCCAACGTCCTGACTTTC. It encodes CASSPGVQRTSGANVLTF.

The chain is built from TRBV9 and TRBJ2-7, with 10 bases aligning to TRBD2. The CDR3 is 15 residues long. Germline-derived CDR1 and CDR2 are SGDLS and YYNGEE. J gave up 1 base and V 0 bases, and 1 base lay outside the gene matches. The CDR3 sequence: CASSVGTSGSYEQYF. In DNA, the CDR3 is TGTGCCAGCAGCGTAGGGACTAGCGGTTCCTACGAGCAGTACTTC.

The chain joins TRBV20-1 to TRBJ2-1; weak D call: TRBD2 (6 bases). The V gene lost 3 bases and the J gene lost 10 bases, with 10 bases spanning the gap. CDR3 size: 11 residues. CDR1 is DFQATT and CDR2 is SNEGSKA in the germline V gene (reference sequence). The CDR3 nucleotides read TGCAGTGCTAGGGGGGGAAACGAGCAGTTCTTC. Its translation is CSARGGNEQFF.

This clonotype was seen more than once but under ten times. The chain recombines TRBV20-1 with TRBJ2-7, with unresolved D. The CDR3 covers 15 residues. Trimming took off 1 base at V and 0 bases at J, with 13 bases between the two ends. CDR1 is DFQATT, CDR2 SNEGSKA, per germline (reference sequence). The CDR3 loop reads CSARVVGARSYEQYF. The CDR3 DNA is TGCAGTGCTAGAGTAGTAGGTGCTCGCTCCTACGAGCAGTACTTC.